This is a list of T cell receptor beta chains from one sample in a study of shared clonotypes between healthy human individuals. Using immunoSEQ multiplex PCR, the repertoire was profiled, and TCRdb retains in-frame clones only, with some absent. The sample lists about 2.1 million clones; approximately 92% were seen once. Sequencing input: naive CD8+ T cells from PBMCs. These receptor sequences come from a man between 18 and 29 years old in good health. Some clones in this sample may be carry-over from other donors' samples. CDR3s include the opening cysteine and the closing phenylalanine or tryptophan. D genes are given only for firm matches. Expanded clones get a size class; other rows say once, few or many, or leave the size out.

J: TRBJ2-7; size: -; V: TRBV7-9; D: -; DNA: TGTGCCAGCAGCTCCGGGAACTCCTACGAGCAGTACTTC; CDR3: CASSSGNSYEQYF
J: TRBJ1-4; size: -; V: TRBV9; D: -; DNA: TGTGCCAGCAGCGTTTCAGGGAACCCCGGAGAAAAACTGTTTTTT; CDR3: CASSVSGNPGEKLFF
J: TRBJ2-3; size: -; V: TRBV29-1; D: -; DNA: TGCAGCGTTGAAGCAGGGTACACAGATACGCAGTATTTT; CDR3: CSVEAGYTDTQYF
J: TRBJ2-7; size: -; V: TRBV27; D: TRBD2; DNA: TGTGCCAGCAGTTTACTCCCTAGCGGGGCTGCCTACGAGCAGTACTTC; CDR3: CASSLLPSGAAYEQYF
J: TRBJ2-7; size: -; V: TRBV19; D: TRBD2; DNA: TGTGCCAGTAGTCCGGGGGGCTACGAGCAGTACTTC; CDR3: CASSPGGYEQYF
J: TRBJ2-3; size: -; V: TRBV6-5; D: -; DNA: TGTGCCAGCAGTCATACTAGCACAGATACGCAGTATTTT; CDR3: CASSHTSTDTQYF
J: TRBJ2-1; size: -; V: TRBV2; D: TRBD1; DNA: TGTGCCAGCAGGGATGGACAGGGGAGGAATGAGCAGTTCTTC; CDR3: CASRDGQGRNEQFF
J: TRBJ2-7; size: -; V: TRBV27; D: TRBD1; DNA: TGTGCCAGCAGTTTATTCGGGACAGGGAAAAACGAGCAGTACTTC; CDR3: CASSLFGTGKNEQYF
J: TRBJ2-7; size: -; V: TRBV28; D: TRBD1; DNA: TGTGCCAGCAGTATGGACAGGGCTCCCTACGAGCAGTACTTC; CDR3: CASSMDRAPYEQYF
J: TRBJ1-5; size: -; V: TRBV19; D: -; DNA: TGTGCCAGTAGTACAGGGCTCAATAGCAATCAGCCCCAGCATTTT; CDR3: CASSTGLNSNQPQHF
J: TRBJ2-1; size: -; V: TRBV7-8; D: TRBD2; DNA: TGTGCCAGCAGCTTAGAGGGAGGGCCTGGCAATGAGCAGTTCTTC; CDR3: CASSLEGGPGNEQFF
J: TRBJ2-6; size: once; V: TRBV10-2; D: -; DNA: TGCGCCAGCAGTGTCGTCTCAGCAGGGGCCAACGTCCTGACTTTC; CDR3: CASSVVSAGANVLTF
J: TRBJ2-7; size: -; V: TRBV28; D: -; DNA: TGTGCCAGCAGTTCAAGGGGGACACCCAAAGAGGACGAGCAGTACTTC; CDR3: CASSSRGTPKEDEQYF
J: TRBJ1-5; size: -; V: TRBV19; D: -; DNA: TGTGCCAGTAGTATGCAGGGAACGTCGGGGCAGCCCCAGCATTTT; CDR3: CASSMQGTSGQPQHF
J: TRBJ1-2; size: -; V: TRBV6-5; D: -; DNA: TGTGCCACCGGGATTGGGCCTAACTATGGCTACACCTTC; CDR3: CATGIGPNYGYTF
J: TRBJ2-1; size: -; V: TRBV6-4; D: -; DNA: TGTGCCATCGAAGTCGACAGGCCTTCGGGGGAAAATCGTTCCTACAATGAGCAGTTCTTC; CDR3: CAIEVDRPSGENRSYNEQFF
J: TRBJ2-1; size: -; V: TRBV7-6; D: -; DNA: TGTGCCAGCAGCTTTAAAACTCCGGGGTCCACCTACAATGAGCAGTTCTTC; CDR3: CASSFKTPGSTYNEQFF
J: TRBJ1-1; size: -; V: TRBV7-9; D: TRBD1; DNA: TGTGCCAGCAGCTTCCAACAGGGGACGAACACTGAAGCTTTCTTT; CDR3: CASSFQQGTNTEAFF
J: TRBJ2-1; size: -; V: TRBV11-3; D: -; DNA: TGTGCCAGCAGCTTAGAAGCTGACGTGACTACCTCCTACAATGAGCAGTTCTTC; CDR3: CASSLEADVTTSYNEQFF
J: TRBJ2-7; size: -; V: TRBV6-6; D: -; DNA: TGTGCCAGCAGTCCAAGGGGCGGGGGCCCCTCCTACGAGCAGTACTTC; CDR3: CASSPRGGGPSYEQYF
J: TRBJ2-2; size: -; V: TRBV6-6; D: -; DNA: TGTGCCAGCAGTTACGGGACGGCGAACACCGGGGAGCTGTTTTTT; CDR3: CASSYGTANTGELFF
J: TRBJ2-7; size: once; V: TRBV29-1; D: TRBD2; DNA: TGCAGCGTGTGTCCGGGCGGGGGAGACTACGAGCAGTACTTC; CDR3: CSVCPGGGDYEQYF
J: TRBJ2-5; size: once; V: TRBV7-8; D: -; DNA: TGTGCCAGCAGCCCGAACCTGGCGGGGCGGGAGACCCAGTACTTC; CDR3: CASSPNLAGRETQYF
J: TRBJ1-5; size: -; V: TRBV25-1; D: -; DNA: TGTGCCAGCAGTGAAGGGGGGGTGGGCAATCAGCCCCAGCATTTT; CDR3: CASSEGGVGNQPQHF
J: TRBJ1-1; size: -; V: TRBV11-2; D: -; DNA: TGTGCCAGCAGCTTACGAGAGCGAACTGAAGCTTTCTTT; CDR3: CASSLRERTEAFF
J: TRBJ2-7; size: -; V: TRBV7-8; D: -; DNA: TGTGCCAGCAGCCCGGACAGAGGCTACGAGCAGTACTTC; CDR3: CASSPDRGYEQYF
J: TRBJ1-4; size: once; V: TRBV7-6; D: -; DNA: TGTGCCAGCAGCTTGGGACCGACCGGTGCAAAACTGTTTTTT; CDR3: CASSLGPTGAKLFF
J: TRBJ1-2; size: -; V: TRBV9; D: TRBD1; DNA: TGTGCCAGCAGCGTAGGACAGGGTGCTAACTATGGCTACACCTTC; CDR3: CASSVGQGANYGYTF
J: TRBJ2-3; size: -; V: TRBV4-3; D: TRBD1; DNA: TGCGCCAGCAGCCAAGGGACAGGTAAAAGCACAGATACGCAGTATTTT; CDR3: CASSQGTGKSTDTQYF
J: TRBJ1-1; size: -; V: TRBV7-2; D: TRBD1; DNA: TGTGCCAGCAGCTTGACAGGGATGAACACTGAAGCTTTCTTT; CDR3: CASSLTGMNTEAFF